This T cell receptor (beta chain) appears in the sequencing data of a study of tumor and adjacent non-tumor tissue in lung cancer. Three rounds of nested PCR, following a modified ARM-PCR protocol, produced the TCRbeta library. TCRdb reprocessed the multiplex PCR reads with MiXCR, giving one entry per CDR3 protein. The table includes 65,000 to 75,000 distinct CDR3 sequences, 76% detected once. This sample's RNA came from whole unsorted tissue. This non-tumor lung sample came from over 3 cm beyond the tumor edge. Germline V CDR1 and CDR2: SGHDT, YYEEEE. The CDR3 loop spans 14 amino acids. Comments on this clonotype: At one end, the junction sequence differs from germline, possibly due to a read error.

The V gene is TRBV5-6, the J gene TRBJ2-5; a possible D gene is TRBD2 (5 bases). Sequenced sample: distant non-tumor lung tissue. This clonotype was sampled from a man in his fifties or sixties with non-small cell lung cancer. This CDR3 reads CASSLATRDETQYF. CDR3 in DNA: TGTGCCAGCAGTTTGGCCACCCGGGATGAGACACAGTACTTC.